One and the same sample provided the 22 T cell receptor beta chains below, sequenced in a study of blood T cells in healthy people across ages. It was with a sample-barcoded 5' primer and a J-beta primer mix that a second PCR of about 6 to 11 cycles was run. MiXCR, applied by TCRdb to the 5' RACE reads, yields one record per CDR3 protein. The sample lists about 290,000 distinct CDR3 sequences; around 30% were seen once. The sequenced sample consisted of blood. The receptors come from a woman between 70 and 85 years old in good health.

This chain joins TRBV6-2 or TRBV6-3 and TRBJ1-1, with 8 bases fitting TRBD1. CDR3 length: 15 amino acids. V shed 10 bases, J shed 1 base, and the junction held 11 bases outside the gene matches. Germline V gene data show CDR1 as MNHEY and CDR2 as SVGEGT. As DNA, the CDR3 is TGTGCCACCAAGCCTACCGGGACAGGGAACACTGAAGCTTTCTTT. Protein sequence: CATKPTGTGNTEAFF.

V usage is TRBV20-1 and J usage is TRBJ1-2, with D unresolved. Trimming cost V 0 bases and J 0 bases, with 14 bases left between them. The CDR3 has 16 residues. Looked up from germline, CDR1 is DFQATT and CDR2 is SNEGSKA (reference sequence). CDR3 in DNA: TGCAGTGCTAGAGATCCATCCCACAGAGCTAACTATGGCTACACCTTC. Its translation: CSARDPSHRANYGYTF.

This chain links TRBV7-2 with TRBJ2-2; D gene uncertain. The CDR3 has 13 residues. Trimming left V 1 base short and J 6 bases short, with 6 bases between. CDR1 is SGHTA and CDR2 is FQGNSA in the germline V gene. CDR3 loop: CASSLDMAGELFF. The CDR3 DNA is TGTGCCAGCAGCTTAGATATGGCCGGGGAGCTGTTTTTT.

V and J are TRBV6-2 or TRBV6-3 and TRBJ2-3; 9 nucleotides match TRBD2. CDR1 and CDR2 from the germline V gene are MNHEY and SVGEGT. The CDR3 extends over 14 amino acids. V lost 4 bases, J lost 8 bases, and 7 bases stayed unmatched. In nucleotides, the CDR3 is TGTGCCAGCAGTTTTGGACTAGCGTCAGGTACGCAGTATTTT. It codes for CASSFGLASGTQYF.

This clonotype has only one observation. V gene TRBV5-1 combines with J gene TRBJ2-1; D remains ambiguous. The end of the DNA aligns better with TRBJ2-7, so the J call may be wrong. The CDR3 length is 13 residues. Germline CDR1 is SGHRS and CDR2 is YFSETQ. In DNA, the CDR3 is TGCGCCAGCAGCTTGGAAACAGCCTACGAGCAGTACTTC. It encodes CASSLETAYEQYF.

The rearrangement uses TRBV12-3 or TRBV12-4 and TRBJ2-5; 9 positions agree with TRBD1. There are 14 residues in the CDR3. V shed 6 bases, J shed 5 bases, and the junction held 7 bases outside the gene matches. CDR3 sequence: CASSPDRGMETQYF. The CDR3 DNA follows: TGTGCCAGCAGCCCCGACAGGGGGATGGAGACCCAGTACTTC.

The chain recombines TRBV7-9 with TRBJ2-1; D perhaps matches TRBD2 (5 bases). Near its end, the DNA agrees better with TRBJ2-7, so the J call may be wrong. CDR1 and CDR2 (germline): SEHNR, FQNEAQ (reference sequence). CDR3 length: 16 amino acids. CDR3 nucleotides: TGTGCCAGCAGCTCCGCCGGCGGGCTTAAGGCCTACGAGCAGTACTTC. Residues: CASSSAGGLKAYEQYF.

This clonotype was picked up a small number of times. V and J are TRBV5-4 and TRBJ1-1; D gene unclear. The CDR3 runs 13 residues. Germline V lookup: CDR1 SGHNT, CDR2 YYREEE (reference sequence). V lost 0 bases, J lost 1 base, and 4 bases lay in between. CDR3 sequence: CASSLAENTEAFF. DNA of the CDR3: TGTGCCAGCAGCTTGGCTGAGAACACTGAAGCTTTCTTT. Combining the CDR3 with reference TRBV5-4 and TRBJ1-1 gives the whole variable domain ETGVTQSPTHLIKTRGQQVTLRCSSQSGHNTVSWYQQALGQGPQFIFQYYREEENGRGNFPPRFSGLQFPNYSSELNVNALELDDSALYLCASSLAENTEAFFGQGTRLTVV.

The chain links TRBV12-3 or TRBV12-4 to TRBJ1-2; no firm D call. The CDR3 loop spans 12 amino acids. V lost 3 bases to trimming and J lost 6 bases, with 8 bases between them. CDR3 coding DNA: TGTGCCAGCAGTTTCCGGAGGGATGGCTACACCTTC. Its translation: CASSFRRDGYTF.

The table lists this clonotype with many counts. The chain is built from TRBV4-3 and TRBJ1-6; 8 bases are a match to TRBD1. The ends lost 5 bases at V and 8 bases at J; junction bases unmatched: 8. The CDR3 covers 15 residues. CDR1 is LGHNA and CDR2 is YSLEER in the germline V gene. CDR3 loop: CASSKVQGGDSPLHF. Written as DNA, the CDR3 is TGCGCCAGCAGCAAAGTACAGGGGGGGGATTCACCCCTCCACTTT.

The chain recombines TRBV6-4 with TRBJ2-1, with 13 bases identical to TRBD2. The V and J ends lost 8 bases and 7 bases, in that order; junction bases with no gene match: 8. The CDR3 runs to 15 residues. The germline V gene encodes CDR1 MRHNA and CDR2 SNTAGT. The DNA of the CDR3 is TGTGCCAGCTCCCTGACTAGCGGGGGGCAGAATGAGCAGTTCTTC. It encodes CASSLTSGGQNEQFF.

The chain uses TRBV29-1 and TRBJ2-3; the D is unclear. This CDR3 has 11 amino acids. Trimming cost V 4 bases and J 0 bases, with 2 bases left between them. Germline loops: CDR1 SQVTM, CDR2 ANQGSEA. In nucleotides, the CDR3 is TGCAGCGTTGCTAGCACAGATACGCAGTATTTT. Its translation: CSVASTDTQYF.

The chain combines TRBV7-2 with TRBJ2-5; weak D call: TRBD2 (5 bases). In germline, CDR1 is SGHTA, CDR2 FQGNSA. The CDR3 is made up of 14 amino acids. Trimming left V 5 bases short and J 2 bases short, with 12 bases between. The CDR3 spells CASSNGIPQETQYF. The CDR3 DNA reads TGTGCCAGCAGCAACGGGATTCCGCAAGAGACCCAGTACTTC.

In nucleotides, the CDR3 is TGTGCCAGCAGCTCCCCCGTGGCCCGGGGTGGCTACACCTTC. It is translated as CASSSPVARGGYTF. V and J are TRBV7-9 and TRBJ1-2; D is undetermined. Germline V CDR1 and CDR2: SEHNR, FQNEAQ (reference sequence). Trimming cost V 4 bases and J 7 bases, with 16 bases left between them. This CDR3 comprises 14 residues.

About this clonotype itself: Because it lacks the conserved phenylalanine or tryptophan at the end, this CDR3 is likely a read error. This sequence joins TRBV18 and TRBJ2-5; D is unclear. The CDR3 is made up of 13 amino acids. Germline CDR1 KGHSH, CDR2 LQKENI. The ends were cut back, 1 base at V and 3 bases at J, with 6 bases in the middle. CDR3 amino acids: CASSPQAKETQYC. For the CDR3, the DNA is TGTGCCAGCTCACCACAGGCAAAAGAGACCCAGTACTGC.

There are a few counts of this clonotype. The rearrangement joins TRBV4-2 to TRBJ2-5; no clear D. Matching the DNA end better, TRBJ2-7 makes the J call doubtful. Germline V gene sequence: CDR1 LGHNA, CDR2 YNFKEQ. The CDR3 is 16 amino acids. CDR3 sequence: CASSQDHGDPSYEQYF. CDR3 nucleotide sequence: TGTGCCAGCAGCCAAGATCACGGCGACCCCTCCTACGAGCAGTACTTC.

This clonotype was observed at least ten times. V and J are TRBV13 and TRBJ2-3; 7 bases agree with TRBD1. The CDR3 loop spans 14 amino acids. Per germline, CDR1 PRHDT and CDR2 FYEKMQ (reference sequence). J gave up 2 bases and V 5 bases, and 4 bases lay outside the gene matches. The DNA for the CDR3 is TGTGCCAGCAGCCGGGGACAGCTCACAGATACGCAGTATTTT. It yields the protein CASSRGQLTDTQYF.

The rearrangement uses TRBV20-1 and TRBJ2-1; D is perhaps TRBD1 (6 bases). The end of the DNA is better explained by TRBJ2-7, so the J call may be wrong. The germline CDR1 and CDR2 sequences are DFQATT and SNEGSKA (reference sequence). CDR3 size: 13 residues. The CDR3 DNA reads TGCAGTGCTACCACAGGGACGACCTACGAGCAGTACTTC. It yields the protein CSATTGTTYEQYF.

This clonotype came up a few times. This rearrangement joins TRBV24-1 to TRBJ2-5; TRBD2 agrees at 10 bases. The CDR3 runs to 14 residues. Germline loops: CDR1 KGHDR, CDR2 SFDVKD. V was clipped by 5 bases and J by 5 bases; unmatched bases: 4. CDR3 region: CATSGTSGKETQYF. The CDR3 nucleotides are TGTGCCACCAGTGGTACTAGCGGGAAGGAGACCCAGTACTTC.

This clonotype has a count of ten or more. The V gene is TRBV12-5, the J gene TRBJ2-5, with a possible D match to TRBD2 (6 bases). The V and J ends lost 7 bases and 4 bases respectively, with 13 bases between them. The CDR3 consists of 13 residues. Germline V gene lookup returns CDR1 LGHNT and CDR2 FRNRAP. In DNA form, the CDR3 reads TGTGCTAGTGCCCCCGGGAGTAGAGAGACCCAGTACTTC. Its translation: CASAPGSRETQYF.

This clonotype was counted ten times or more. The V call is TRBV7-9, the J call TRBJ1-1; 7 nucleotides line up with TRBD1. CDR3 length equals 13 residues. Germline loops: CDR1 SEHNR, CDR2 FQNEAQ (reference sequence). With 2 bases clipped from V and 6 bases from J, the junction kept 3 bases outside the gene matches. CDR3 residues: CASSLQGGSEAFF. The DNA for the CDR3 is TGTGCCAGCAGCTTACAGGGGGGTTCTGAAGCTTTCTTT. The full variable domain, its missing parts supplied by reference TRBV7-9 and TRBJ1-1, is DTGVSQNPRHKITKRGQNVTFRCDPISEHNRLYWYRQTLGQGPEFLTYFQNEAQLEKSRLLSDRFSAERPKGSFSTLEIQRTEQGDSAMYLCASSLQGGSEAFFGQGTRLTVV.

V and J are TRBV18 and TRBJ1-2; 7 bases match TRBD1. Germline lookup yields CDR1 KGHSH and CDR2 LQKENI. The CDR3 sequence is 15 residues long. Trimming at V came to 4 bases and at J to 6 bases, leaving 11 bases not matched to a gene. This CDR3 reads CASSQNGDSQNGYTF. CDR3 DNA: TGTGCCAGCTCACAGAATGGGGACAGTCAAAATGGCTACACCTTC.